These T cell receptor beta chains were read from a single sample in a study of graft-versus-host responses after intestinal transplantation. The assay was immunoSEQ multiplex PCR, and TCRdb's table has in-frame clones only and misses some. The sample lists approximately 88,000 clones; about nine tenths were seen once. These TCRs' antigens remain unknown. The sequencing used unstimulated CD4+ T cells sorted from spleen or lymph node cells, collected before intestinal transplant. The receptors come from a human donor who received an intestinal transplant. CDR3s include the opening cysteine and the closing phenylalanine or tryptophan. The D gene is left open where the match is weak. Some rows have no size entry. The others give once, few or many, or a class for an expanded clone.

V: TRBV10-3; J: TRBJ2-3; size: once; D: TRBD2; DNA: TGTGCCATCAGTGGAGCGGGGGGGGGCACAGATACGCAGTATTTT; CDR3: CAISGAGGGTDTQYF
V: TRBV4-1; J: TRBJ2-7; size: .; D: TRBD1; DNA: TGCGCCAGCAGCCCGACGCGGGACAGGACCTACGAGCAGTACTTC; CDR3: CASSPTRDRTYEQYF
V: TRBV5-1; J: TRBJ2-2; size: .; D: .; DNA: TGCGCCAGCAGCTACGCCATTTCAGGGGATCCCGGGGAGCTGTTTTTT; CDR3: CASSYAISGDPGELFF
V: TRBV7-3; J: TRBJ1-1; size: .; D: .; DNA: TGTGCCAGCAGACTTTTAATGAACACTGAAGCTTTCTTT; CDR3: CASRLLMNTEAFF
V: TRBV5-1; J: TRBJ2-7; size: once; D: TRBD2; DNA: TGCGCCAGCAGCTTAGGCCTAGCGGGGACCTACGAGCAGTACTTC; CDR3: CASSLGLAGTYEQYF
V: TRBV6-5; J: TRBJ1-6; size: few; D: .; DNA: TGTGCCAGCAGTCCAGGGTTGGGCTGGTCACCCCTCCACTTT; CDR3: CASSPGLGWSPLHF
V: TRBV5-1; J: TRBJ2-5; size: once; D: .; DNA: TGCGCCAGCAGCTTGCCTTTTCAAGAGACCCAGTACTTC; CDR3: CASSLPFQETQYF
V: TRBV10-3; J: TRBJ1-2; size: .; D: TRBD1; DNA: TGTGCCATCACCAGCCCACCGGGACAGGGGGACTATGGCTACACCTTC; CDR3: CAITSPPGQGDYGYTF
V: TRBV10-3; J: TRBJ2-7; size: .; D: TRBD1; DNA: TGTGCCATCAGTCCCGGACAGGGTACTGGCGAGCAGTACTTC; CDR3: CAISPGQGTGEQYF
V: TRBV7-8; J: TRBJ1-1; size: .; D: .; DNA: TGTGCCAGCAGCTTAGGCGGGGTGGCTTTCTTT; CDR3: CASSLGGVAFF
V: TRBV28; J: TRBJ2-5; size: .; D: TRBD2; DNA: TGTGCCAGCAGTTTCGGGGGGGCTAGGGAGACCCAGTACTTC; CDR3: CASSFGGARETQYF
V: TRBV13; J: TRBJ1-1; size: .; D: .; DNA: TGTGCCAGCAGCTTCGGCACTGAAGCTTTCTTT; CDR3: CASSFGTEAFF
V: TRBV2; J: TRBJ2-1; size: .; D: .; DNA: .; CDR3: CATVAGGSGLGGFF
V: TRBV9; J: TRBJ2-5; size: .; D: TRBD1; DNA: TGTGCCAGCAGCGTGTGGGACAGGCCCCAAGAGACCCAGTACTTC; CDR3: CASSVWDRPQETQYF
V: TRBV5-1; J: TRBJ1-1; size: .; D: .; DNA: TGCGCCAGCAGCGCGCAGTGGCGGGCCACTGAAGCTTTCTTT; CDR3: CASSAQWRATEAFF
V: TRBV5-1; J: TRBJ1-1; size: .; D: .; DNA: TGCGCCAGCAGCATAGGGGAGGGTGAAGCTTTCTTT; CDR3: CASSIGEGEAFF
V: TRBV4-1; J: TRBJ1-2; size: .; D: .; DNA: TGCGCCAGTACACCAGGGCATGAAGCCTATGGCTACACCTTC; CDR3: CASTPGHEAYGYTF
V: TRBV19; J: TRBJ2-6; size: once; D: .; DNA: TGTGCCAGTAGTAAAGACAGGACTGGGGCCAACGTCCTGACTTTC; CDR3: CASSKDRTGANVLTF
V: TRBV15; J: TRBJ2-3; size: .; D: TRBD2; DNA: TGTGCCACCAGCAGAGTGGCGGGGGGGACTCCGGATACGCAGTATTTT; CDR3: CATSRVAGGTPDTQYF
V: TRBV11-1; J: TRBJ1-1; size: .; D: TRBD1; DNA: TGTGCCAGCAGCCCTCGACAGGGTATGAACACTGAAGCTTTCTTT; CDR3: CASSPRQGMNTEAFF
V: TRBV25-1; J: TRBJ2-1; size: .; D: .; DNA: TGTGCCAGCAGTGAGCCGGGACAGCGGGACAATGAGCAGTTCTTC; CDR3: CASSEPGQRDNEQFF
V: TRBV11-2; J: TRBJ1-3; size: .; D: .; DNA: TGTGCCAGCAGCTTAGTTCAGGGATGGAGCTCTGGAAACACCATATATTTT; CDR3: CASSLVQGWSSGNTIYF
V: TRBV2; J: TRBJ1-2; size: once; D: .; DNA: TGTGCCAGCAGACCTACAGGCGGCTACACCTTC; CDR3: CASRPTGGYTF
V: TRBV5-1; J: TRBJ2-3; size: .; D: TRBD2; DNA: TGCGCCAGCAGCACCCCACTAGCGGGGAACACAGATACGCAGTATTTT; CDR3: CASSTPLAGNTDTQYF
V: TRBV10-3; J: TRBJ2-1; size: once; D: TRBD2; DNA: TGTGCCACCAAAGTGGGGGGGGACGGCAATGAGCAGTTCTTC; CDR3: CATKVGGDGNEQFF
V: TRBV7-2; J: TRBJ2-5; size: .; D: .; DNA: TGTGCCAGCAGCTTAGGACAGGCAGAGACCCAGTACTTC; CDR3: CASSLGQAETQYF
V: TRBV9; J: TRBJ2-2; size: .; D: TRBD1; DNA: TGTGCCAGCAGCGTACAAGGGGGGACAGGGAACACCGGGGAGCTGTTTTTT; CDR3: CASSVQGGTGNTGELFF